A selection of T cell receptor beta chains follows, all from one sample in a study of blood T cell repertoires in COVID-19. Here immunoSEQ multiplex PCR was the method, and the copy in TCRdb shows in-frame clones only, minus some. Found here are some 270,000 clones, about 90% of them singletons; the top ten hold roughly 4.3%. The sequenced sample consisted of PBMCs or T cells enriched from blood (not recorded which). All receptors come from a woman aged 25 to 39 with acute COVID-19. Both conserved end residues are part of each CDR3. Fields, in order: clone size, D gene, J gene, V gene, CDR3 DNA, CDR3 protein. A D gene is named only where the DNA matches it firmly. Clone size, where shown, is once, few, many, or a class for clones that have expanded.

-	-	TRBJ1-1	TRBV10-3	TGTGCCATCAGTGAACCGAGATTCACTGAAGCTTTCTTT	CAISEPRFTEAFF
-	TRBD2	TRBJ2-1	TRBV13	TGTGCCAGCAGCTTAGAGGGACTAGCTAACTCCTACAATGAGCAGTTCTTC	CASSLEGLANSYNEQFF
-	TRBD1	TRBJ2-7	TRBV6-2/TRBV6-3	TGTGCCAGCAGTTACCCCACAACCGGGACAGGGGCCCACGAGCAGTACTTC	CASSYPTTGTGAHEQYF
-	TRBD2	TRBJ2-3	TRBV9	TGTGCCAGCAGCCCAGGGACTAGCGGGAGACAAGATACGCAGTATTTT	CASSPGTSGRQDTQYF
-	TRBD1	TRBJ2-7	TRBV10-1	TGCGCCAGCAGTGATTCGTACAGGGGTCCCGACGAGCAGTACTTC	CASSDSYRGPDEQYF
-	TRBD2	TRBJ2-7	TRBV5-5	TGTGCCAGCAGCACTGGACTAGCGGGAGAGAGGGGCAACTACGAGCAGTACTTC	CASSTGLAGERGNYEQYF
-	TRBD2	TRBJ2-2	TRBV9	TGTGCCAGCAGCGCGTCGGGAGGCTCTAACACCGGGGAGCTGTTTTTT	CASSASGGSNTGELFF
-	TRBD1	TRBJ1-4	TRBV27	TGTGCCAGCAGTACTACCCACAGGGGGAAGAATGAAAAACTGTTTTTT	CASSTTHRGKNEKLFF
-	TRBD2	TRBJ2-1	TRBV30	TGTGCCTGGAGTGTGGGTAGCGGGAGTCAAAATGAGCAGTTCTTC	CAWSVGSGSQNEQFF
-	TRBD1	TRBJ1-5	TRBV15	TGTGCCACCAGCGGGGACAGAGGTAGCAATCAGCCCCAGCATTTT	CATSGDRGSNQPQHF
-	TRBD2	TRBJ2-7	TRBV28	TGTGCCAGCATGCTGGCTAGCGGGAGGCCCGAGCAGTACTTC	CASMLASGRPEQYF
-	-	TRBJ2-3	TRBV7-9	TGTGCCAGCAGCTTAGGGACAGAAAACACAGATACGCAGTATTTT	CASSLGTENTDTQYF
-	TRBD1	TRBJ2-1	TRBV19	TGTGCCAGTAGTATAGACTACAGGGGTAAGGAGCAGTTCTTC	CASSIDYRGKEQFF
once	TRBD1	TRBJ2-2	TRBV5-1	TGCGCCAGCAGCTGGGGGACAGGTGGAATCGGGGAGCTGTTTTTT	CASSWGTGGIGELFF
-	-	TRBJ1-2	TRBV2	TGTGCCTCGGCCGGGGGGCCCGGCTATGGCTACACCTTC	CASAGGPGYGYTF
-	-	TRBJ2-7	TRBV3-1/TRBV3-2	TGTGCCAGCAGCCAAGGGGGCGTCTCTTACGAGCAGTACTTC	CASSQGGVSYEQYF
-	TRBD2	TRBJ2-7	TRBV7-2	TGTGCCAGCAGCCCACCGACTAGCGGGAGGATGTACGAGCAGTACTTC	CASSPPTSGRMYEQYF
once	TRBD1	TRBJ2-3	TRBV24-1	TGTGCCACCAGTGCTTTGGGACAGGGGAACACAGATACGCAGTATTTT	CATSALGQGNTDTQYF
-	TRBD2	TRBJ2-3	TRBV3-1/TRBV3-2	TGTGCCAGCAGCCAAGGGACTAGCGGGAGTGTAACAGATACGCAGTATTTT	CASSQGTSGSVTDTQYF
-	-	TRBJ2-1	TRBV28	TGTGCCAGCAGACACCACACGGGTGGTGAGCAGTTCTTC	CASRHHTGGEQFF
-	TRBD2	TRBJ2-7	TRBV15	TGTGCCACCCGCCCAACAGGAGCGGGAGCTCACGAGCAGTACTTC	CATRPTGAGAHEQYF
-	TRBD2	TRBJ2-3	TRBV4-3	TGCGCCAGCAGCCAAGATGCTAGCGGGAGGGCAGCAGATACGCAGTATTTT	CASSQDASGRAADTQYF
-	TRBD2	TRBJ2-5	TRBV28	TGTGCCAGCAGTTTGGGGAGGGAAGAGACCCAGTACTTC	CASSLGREETQYF
-	-	TRBJ1-1	TRBV24-1	TGTGCCACCAAGGGAGAGAACACTGAAGCTTTCTTT	CATKGENTEAFF
-	-	TRBJ1-2	TRBV29-1	TGCAGCGTTGGTAAGGGAGATAACTATGGCTACACCTTC	CSVGKGDNYGYTF
-	-	TRBJ1-4	TRBV7-2	TGTGCCAGCAGCTTGCCAGGGTGGGGTGAAAAACTGTTTTTT	CASSLPGWGEKLFF
-	-	TRBJ2-4	TRBV7-2	TGTGCCAGCAGCTCCACTTTCGAGGGTAACATTCAGTACTTC	CASSSTFEGNIQYF
-	TRBD1	TRBJ1-6	TRBV5-1	TGCGCCAGCAGCTTGCTGGACAGGGGCAATAATTCACCCCTCCACTTT	CASSLLDRGNNSPLHF
-	-	TRBJ1-6	TRBV5-5	TGTGCCAGCAGCTTGTTCCGGGTAGATTCACCCCTCCACTTT	CASSLFRVDSPLHF
once	-	TRBJ2-6	TRBV18	TGTGCCAGCTCACCACCGGGACTCAGTACTGGGGCCAACGTCCTGACTTTC	CASSPPGLSTGANVLTF
-	TRBD1	TRBJ2-7	TRBV19	TGTGCCTCGAAACAAGGACAGGGAACCGGGGAGCAGTACTTC	CASKQGQGTGEQYF
-	TRBD2	TRBJ2-7	TRBV5-1	TGCGCCAGCAGCTTGGTGGTGGGACTAGCGGGAGACTCCTACGAGCAGTACTTC	CASSLVVGLAGDSYEQYF
-	-	TRBJ2-7	TRBV15	TGTGCCACGAGGGCCCTCGGGAGCCACGGGTACGAGCAGTACTTC	CATRALGSHGYEQYF
once	TRBD2	TRBJ2-3	TRBV4-2	TGTGCCAGCAGCCAACTAGCGGGCCCTAACACAGATACGCAGTATTTT	CASSQLAGPNTDTQYF
-	-	TRBJ1-5	TRBV25-1	TGTGCCAGCAGTGAATGGGGCGGCGGGGAGCCCCAGCATTTT	CASSEWGGGEPQHF
-	-	TRBJ1-2	TRBV20-1	TGCAGTGCTCCACAGACCTATGGCTACACCTTC	CSAPQTYGYTF